This T cell receptor beta chain was documented in a study of identifying expanded T cells in peripheral blood. Overall study findings and caveats: Differentially abundant clones: about 1.2 between replicates, 15 to 17 at around 2 weeks, 19 at four. Two-week clone count variance significantly increased as total template count grew.

Remarks on this clone: The antigen is undetermined.

Sequenced by immunoSEQ multiplex PCR; TCRdb stores in-frame clones only, minus some. This table has around 100,000 clones, approximately 88% appearing once. The CDR3 has 16 amino acids. CDR1 is MNHNY, CDR2 SVGAGI, per germline (reference sequence). Trimming took off 5 bases at V and 2 bases at J, with 16 bases between the two ends. This chain joins TRBV6-6 and TRBJ1-5; weak D call: TRBD1 (5 bases). This TCR came from a person aged 18 to 75 in good health. Sequenced input: blood. This CDR3 reads CASSADRPNGNQPQHF. DNA for the CDR3: TGTGCCAGCAGTGCTGACAGACCCAACGGCAATCAGCCCCAGCATTTT.